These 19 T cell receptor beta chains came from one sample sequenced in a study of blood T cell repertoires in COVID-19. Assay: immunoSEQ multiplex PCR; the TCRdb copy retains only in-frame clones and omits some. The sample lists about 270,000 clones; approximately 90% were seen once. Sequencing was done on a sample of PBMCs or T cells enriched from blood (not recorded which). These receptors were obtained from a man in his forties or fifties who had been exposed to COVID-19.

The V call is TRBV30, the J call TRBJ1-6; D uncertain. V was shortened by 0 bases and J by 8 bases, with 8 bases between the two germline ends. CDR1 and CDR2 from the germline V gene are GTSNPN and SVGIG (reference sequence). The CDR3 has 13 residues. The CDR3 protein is CAWSVTSDSPLHF. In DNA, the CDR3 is TGTGCCTGGAGTGTTACTTCGGATTCACCCCTCCACTTT.

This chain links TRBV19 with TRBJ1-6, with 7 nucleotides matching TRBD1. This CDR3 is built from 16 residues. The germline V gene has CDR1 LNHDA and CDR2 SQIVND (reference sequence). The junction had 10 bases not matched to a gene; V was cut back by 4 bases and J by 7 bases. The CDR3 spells CASSTRSGQRNSPLHF. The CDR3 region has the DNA TGTGCCAGTAGTACCCGCTCGGGACAGCGGAATTCACCCCTCCACTTT.

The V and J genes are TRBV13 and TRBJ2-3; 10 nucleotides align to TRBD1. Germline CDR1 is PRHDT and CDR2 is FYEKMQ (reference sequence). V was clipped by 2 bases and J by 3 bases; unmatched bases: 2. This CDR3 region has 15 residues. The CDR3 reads CASSLTGQGTDTQYF. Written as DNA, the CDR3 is TGTGCCAGCAGCTTAACGGGACAGGGGACAGATACGCAGTATTTT.

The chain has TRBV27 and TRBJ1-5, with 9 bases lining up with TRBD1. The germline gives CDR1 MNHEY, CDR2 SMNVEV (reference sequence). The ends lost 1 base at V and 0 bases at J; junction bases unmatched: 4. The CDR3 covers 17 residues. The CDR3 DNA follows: TGTGCCAGCAGTTTATTAGGGACAGGGTATAGCAATCAGCCCCAGCATTTT. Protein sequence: CASSLLGTGYSNQPQHF.

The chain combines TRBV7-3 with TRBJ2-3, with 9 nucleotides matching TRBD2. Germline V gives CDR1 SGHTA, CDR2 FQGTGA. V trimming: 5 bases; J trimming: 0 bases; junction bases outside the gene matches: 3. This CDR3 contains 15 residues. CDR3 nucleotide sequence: TGTGCCAGCAGCGACACTAGCGGGAGCACAGATACGCAGTATTTT. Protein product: CASSDTSGSTDTQYF. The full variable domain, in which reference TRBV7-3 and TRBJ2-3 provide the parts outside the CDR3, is GAGVSQTPSNKVTEKGKYVELRCDPISGHTALYWYRQSLGQGPEFLIYFQGTGAADDSGLPNDRFFAVRPEGSVSTLKIQRTERGDSAVYLCASSDTSGSTDTQYFGPGTRLTVL.

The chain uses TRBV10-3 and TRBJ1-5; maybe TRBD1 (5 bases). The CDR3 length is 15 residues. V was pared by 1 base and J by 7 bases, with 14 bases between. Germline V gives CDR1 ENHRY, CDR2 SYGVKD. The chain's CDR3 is CAISEYRRGGQPQHF. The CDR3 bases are TGTGCCATCAGTGAGTATCGCCGCGGGGGGCAGCCCCAGCATTTT.

As DNA, the CDR3 is TGTGCCACCAGTGTCCCAGGCTCGAGTCAGCCCCAGCATTTT. This gives the protein CATSVPGSSQPQHF. The gene calls are TRBV24-1 and TRBJ1-5; D is uncertain. This CDR3 is built from 14 residues. V was trimmed by 5 bases and J by 6 bases, leaving 13 bases between them. The germline V gene has CDR1 KGHDR and CDR2 SFDVKD.

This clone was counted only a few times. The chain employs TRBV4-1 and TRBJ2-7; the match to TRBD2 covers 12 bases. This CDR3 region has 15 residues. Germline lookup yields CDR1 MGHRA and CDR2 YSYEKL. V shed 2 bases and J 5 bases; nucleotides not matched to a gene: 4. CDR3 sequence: CASSQLAGGPNEQYF. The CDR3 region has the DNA TGCGCCAGCAGCCAACTAGCGGGAGGGCCAAACGAGCAGTACTTC.

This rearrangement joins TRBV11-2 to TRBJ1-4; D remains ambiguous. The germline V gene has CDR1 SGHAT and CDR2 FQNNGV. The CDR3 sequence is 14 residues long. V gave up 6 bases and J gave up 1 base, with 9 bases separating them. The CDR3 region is CASRPLGTNEKLFF. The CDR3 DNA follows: TGTGCCAGCAGACCACTAGGAACTAATGAAAAACTGTTTTTT.

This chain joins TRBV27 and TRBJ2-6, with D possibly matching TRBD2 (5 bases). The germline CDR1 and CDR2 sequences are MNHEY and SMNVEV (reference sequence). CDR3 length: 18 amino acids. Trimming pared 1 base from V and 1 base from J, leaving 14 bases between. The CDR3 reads CASSLWMGSWSGANVLTF. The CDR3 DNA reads TGTGCCAGCAGTTTATGGATGGGGAGCTGGTCTGGGGCCAACGTCCTGACTTTC.

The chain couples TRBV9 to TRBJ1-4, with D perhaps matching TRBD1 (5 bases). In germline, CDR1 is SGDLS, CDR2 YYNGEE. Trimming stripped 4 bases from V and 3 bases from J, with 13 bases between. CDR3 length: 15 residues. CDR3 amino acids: CASSLGTGSNEKLFF. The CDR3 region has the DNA TGTGCCAGCAGCCTCGGCACAGGATCTAATGAAAAACTGTTTTTT.

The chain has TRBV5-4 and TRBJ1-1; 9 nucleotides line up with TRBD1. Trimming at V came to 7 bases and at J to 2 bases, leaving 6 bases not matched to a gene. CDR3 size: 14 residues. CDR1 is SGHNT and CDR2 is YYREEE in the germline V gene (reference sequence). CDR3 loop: CASSRGQGNTEAFF. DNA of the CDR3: TGTGCCAGCTCTAGGGGACAGGGAAACACTGAAGCTTTCTTT.

CDR3 bases: TGTGCCAGCAGCTCGGGACACCGGAACACTGAAGCTTTCTTT. Residues: CASSSGHRNTEAFF. The rearrangement joins TRBV9 to TRBJ1-1; tentatively, D is TRBD1 (6 bases). The CDR3 sequence is 14 residues long. In germline, CDR1 is SGDLS, CDR2 YYNGEE. Trimming cost V 4 bases and J 1 base, with 11 bases left between them.

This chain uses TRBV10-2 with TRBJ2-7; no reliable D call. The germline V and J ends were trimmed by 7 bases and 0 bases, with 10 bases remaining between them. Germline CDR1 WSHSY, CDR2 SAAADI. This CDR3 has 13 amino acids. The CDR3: CASNNISSYEQYF. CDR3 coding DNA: TGCGCCAGCAATAACATCTCCTCCTACGAGCAGTACTTC.

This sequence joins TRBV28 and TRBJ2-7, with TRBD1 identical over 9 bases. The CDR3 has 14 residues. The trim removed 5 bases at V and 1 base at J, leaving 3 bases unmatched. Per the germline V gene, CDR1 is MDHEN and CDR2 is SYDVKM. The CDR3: CASSTGQGSYEQYF. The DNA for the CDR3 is TGTGCCAGCAGTACGGGACAGGGATCCTACGAGCAGTACTTC.

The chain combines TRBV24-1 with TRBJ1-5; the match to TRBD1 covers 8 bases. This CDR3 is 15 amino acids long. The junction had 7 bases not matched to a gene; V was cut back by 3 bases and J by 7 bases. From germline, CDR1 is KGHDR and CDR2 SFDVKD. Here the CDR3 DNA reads TGTGCCACCAGTGATCGGACAGGGTTTGGGCAGCCCCAGCATTTT. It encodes CATSDRTGFGQPQHF.

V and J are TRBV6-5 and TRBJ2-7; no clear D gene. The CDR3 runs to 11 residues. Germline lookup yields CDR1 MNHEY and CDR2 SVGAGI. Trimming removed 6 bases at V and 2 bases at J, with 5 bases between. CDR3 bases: TGTGCCAGCAGCACTCCCTACGAGCAGTACTTC. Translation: CASSTPYEQYF.

This chain's CDR3 is CASSVGPRVGTEAFF. In DNA, the CDR3 is TGTGCCAGCAGCGTTGGGCCGAGAGTCGGCACTGAAGCTTTCTTT. This chain connects TRBV9 to TRBJ1-1; D is ambiguous. This CDR3 is built from 15 residues. V was clipped by 2 bases and J by 4 bases, with 15 bases between them. In germline, CDR1 is SGDLS, CDR2 YYNGEE.

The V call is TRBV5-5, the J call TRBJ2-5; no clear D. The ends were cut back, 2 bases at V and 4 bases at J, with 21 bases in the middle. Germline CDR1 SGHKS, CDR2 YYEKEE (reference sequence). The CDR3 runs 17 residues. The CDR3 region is CASSFNFLVASAETQYF. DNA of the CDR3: TGTGCCAGCAGCTTCAATTTCTTGGTTGCGTCCGCAGAGACCCAGTACTTC.